This TCR beta chain was found in a study of blood T cell repertoires in COVID-19 (dated by TCRdb to about 2020). The study in broad terms: Samples covering the acute and convalescent phases of COVID-19 were provided by collaborators in the United States, Italy and Spain. HLA class I and class II types, where available, came from metadata supplied by the sample provider rather than from assay-based typing. The samples were drawn from two sources: the first 160 participants of the ongoing ImmuneRACE study, and 1,254 subjects contributed by 6 global collaborators. Subjects who had been exposed to COVID-19, were actively infected with it, or had recovered from it provided the deeply sampled blood TCRbeta repertoires that made up the dataset. A freely available public database, intended as a resource for researchers studying the immune response to SARS-CoV-2, is where the repertoires were released. The prospective study material was composed of cDNA or gDNA derived from T cells, B-cell-depleted T cells, or PBMCs. Nearly every sample came with metadata listing a de-identified subject ID, COVID-19 status, age in years and sex. Broad study findings and their caveats: The amount of clinical and demographic metadata varied by source and participant and was provided uncurated.

Concerning this clone: Its antigen target is currently unknown. It has no much larger one-base neighbor in the sample; base qualities were not kept.

The germline V gene (reference sequence) supplies CDR1 GTSNPN and CDR2 SVGIG. V is trimmed back by 3 bases and J by 10 bases, and the junction contains 9 bases that no gene match accounts for. From its cysteine to its phenylalanine, the CDR3 spans 14 amino acids. Only the CDR3 part of the read is kept: 42 bases, read in frame from the first base. The collaborating institutions used their own protocols to collect whole blood in K2EDTA tubes. For TCRbeta analysis, collaborator samples were shipped as frozen whole blood, as isolated PBMCs, or as DNA extracted from either sample type. The immunoSEQ Assay, a bias-controlled multiplex PCR, was used to amplify TCRbeta CDR3 regions from genomic DNA. For the original study's pipeline: The number of nucleated cells in each sample was estimated from the amplification of reference gene primers within the assay. To quantify the absolute abundance of each unique TCRbeta CDR3 rearrangement, sequence reads were collapsed and filtered. For each sample, productive Simpson clonality was calculated by taking the square root of Simpson's diversity index across productive rearrangements. Not all clones reach the TCRdb copy of this immuneACCESS table, which keeps in-frame sequences only. Checked studies attribute under half of the gap to unresolved V genes and leave the rest unexplained. D and trimming were read from the DNA, whereas the V and J calls and clone size are those reported in that table. Present in this sample are 45,000 to 70,000 clones, 82% of which were seen just once. The ten largest make up roughly a fifth of the sample.

The chain uses TRBV30 and TRBJ1-6; TRBD1 lines up with 7 middle nucleotides. This clonotype originated in a woman aged 60-75 years with acute or convalescent COVID-19. Sequencing was performed on peripheral blood. The CDR3 has the sequence CAWSMGTVDSPLHF. The nucleotide sequence reads as follows: TGTGCCTGGAGCATGGGGACAGTCGACTCACCCCTCCACTTT.